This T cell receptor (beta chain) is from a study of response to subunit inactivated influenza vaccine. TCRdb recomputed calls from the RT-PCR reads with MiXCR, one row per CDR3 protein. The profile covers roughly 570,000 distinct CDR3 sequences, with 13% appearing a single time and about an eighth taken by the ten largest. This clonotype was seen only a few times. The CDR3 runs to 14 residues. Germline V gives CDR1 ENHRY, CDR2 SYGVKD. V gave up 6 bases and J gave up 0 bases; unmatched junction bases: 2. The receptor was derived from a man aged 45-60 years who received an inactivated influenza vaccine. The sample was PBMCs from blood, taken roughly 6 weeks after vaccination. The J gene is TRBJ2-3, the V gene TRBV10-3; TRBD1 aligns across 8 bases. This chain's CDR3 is CAIRRTGSTDTQYF. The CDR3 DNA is TGTGCCATCAGGAGGACAGGGAGCACAGATACGCAGTATTTT.